The 29 T cell receptor beta chains below were found in one sample sequenced in a study of CD8 T cells in Susac syndrome. Reverse transcription used about 0.5 to 1 ug RNA and random hexamers. Each CDR3 protein gets one entry after TCRdb re-called the immunoSEQ multiplex PCR reads with MiXCR. The sample includes around 170,000 distinct CDR3 sequences, about 95% of them seen just once. What was sequenced was CD8+ T cells from PBMCs. The receptors originated from a human donor with multiple sclerosis.

The genes are TRBV15 and TRBJ2-5, with D tentatively TRBD2 (6 bases). The CDR3 is 14 residues long. V lost 3 bases to trimming and J lost 3 bases, with 11 bases between them. The germline gives CDR1 LNHNV, CDR2 YYDKDF (reference sequence). CDR3 amino acids: CATSSPPGEETQYF. Here the CDR3 DNA reads TGTGCCACCAGCAGTCCCCCGGGAGAAGAGACCCAGTACTTC. Using reference TRBV15 and TRBJ2-5 for the parts outside the CDR3, the full variable domain is DAMVIQNPRYQVTQFGKPVTLSCSQTLNHNVMYWYQQKSSQAPKLLFHYYDKDFNNEADTPDNFQSRRPNTSFCFLDIRSPGLGDTAMYLCATSSPPGEETQYFGPGTRLLVL.

This chain joins TRBV29-1 and TRBJ2-3, with TRBD2 matching 9 bases. Trimming at V came to 1 base and at J to 1 base, leaving 9 bases not matched to a gene. The CDR3 runs to 17 residues. Germline CDR1 SQVTM, CDR2 ANQGSEA. CDR3 in amino acids: CSVEGRLAGEGTDTQYF. CDR3 DNA: TGCAGCGTTGAAGGACGGTTAGCGGGAGAGGGCACAGATACGCAGTATTTT.

The rearrangement links TRBV29-1 to TRBJ1-2; 9 bases match TRBD1. The germline V gene encodes CDR1 SQVTM and CDR2 ANQGSEA. The CDR3 has 14 residues. Unmatched junction bases numbered 5, after V lost 3 bases and J lost 3 bases. CDR3 DNA sequence: TGCAGCGTTGATCCCAGGACAGGGGACTATGGCTACACCTTC. It is translated as CSVDPRTGDYGYTF.

The chain has TRBV20-1 and TRBJ1-2, with D unresolved. Between the trimmed V and J ends, which lost 0 bases and 4 bases, there was a span of 9 bases. Germline lookup yields CDR1 DFQATT and CDR2 SNEGSKA (reference sequence). The length of the CDR3 is 13 residues. The CDR3 DNA reads TGCAGTGCTAGAGACGTCAGCGTCTATGGCTACACCTTC. Its protein product is CSARDVSVYGYTF.

V and J are TRBV29-1 and TRBJ2-1; maybe TRBD2 (6 bases). CDR1 and CDR2 (germline): SQVTM, ANQGSEA. The CDR3 extends over 11 amino acids. The germline V and J ends were trimmed by 6 bases and 11 bases, with 14 bases remaining between them. In DNA form, the CDR3 reads TGCAGCGTCCGGGACTCGGGCAAGCAGTTCTTC. Translation: CSVRDSGKQFF.

V usage is TRBV12-3 or TRBV12-4 and J usage is TRBJ1-5, with unresolved D. The CDR3 is 14 residues long. Trimming removed 5 bases at V and 3 bases at J, with 11 bases between. The DNA of the CDR3 is TGTGCCAGCAGTGGCGGGCAAACCAATCAGCCCCAGCATTTT. This codes for CASSGGQTNQPQHF.

CDR3 residues: CASSTREGANGYTF. Here the CDR3 DNA reads TGTGCCAGCAGCACCCGAGAGGGGGCGAACGGCTACACCTTC. J is TRBJ1-2 and V is TRBV6-5; TRBD1 matches at 7 bases. Germline V gene lookup returns CDR1 MNHEY and CDR2 SVGAGI. This CDR3 contains 14 residues. Germline trimming cut 6 bases from V and 8 bases from J; bases unmatched to any gene: 12.

V gene TRBV2 combines with J gene TRBJ2-7, with D possibly being TRBD2 (5 bases). V shed 4 bases and J shed 6 bases, with 13 bases lying between them. Germline CDR1 reads SNHLY; CDR2 reads FYNNEI. The CDR3 spans 13 residues. The CDR3 nucleotides read TGTGCCAGCAGTGTTGCTAGCCGGCTCGAGCAGTACTTC. Residues: CASSVASRLEQYF.

In regard to this clonotype: Its ends do not fully match the called genes, so a read error is possible. This chain uses TRBV6-1 with TRBJ2-5; D remains unclear. CDR3 length equals 16 residues. CDR1 and CDR2 (germline): MNHNS, SASEGT. The CDR3 DNA sequence: TGTGCCATCAGTGGAGTGCTCGGAAGGAGACAAGAGACCCAGTACTTC. Translated, it gives CAISGVLGRRQETQYF.

This chain joins TRBV29-1 and TRBJ2-5; D ambiguous. CDR3 length: 13 residues. CDR1 SQVTM and CDR2 ANQGSEA come from the germline V gene. Trimming removed 2 bases from V and 5 bases from J, with 12 bases in between. DNA of the CDR3: TGCAGCGTTGAATTGGTCCTAGGGGAGACCCAGTACTTC. Translated: CSVELVLGETQYF.

This sequence joins TRBV6-5 and TRBJ1-1; D might be TRBD1 (5 bases). The V end lost 2 bases, the J end lost 7 bases, and 11 bases lay between the germline ends. CDR1 and CDR2 from the germline V gene are MNHEY and SVGAGI. CDR3 size: 13 residues. The chain's CDR3 is CASSYEGAVEAFF. For the CDR3, the DNA is TGTGCCAGCAGTTACGAAGGGGCAGTTGAAGCTTTCTTT.

The chain combines TRBV29-1 with TRBJ2-7; D tentatively reads TRBD1 or TRBD2 (5 bases each). Trimming shortened V by 4 bases and J by 3 bases, and 19 bases separated the two germline ends. The CDR3 has 15 amino acids. Looked up from germline, CDR1 is SQVTM and CDR2 is ANQGSEA. CDR3 in amino acids: CSVGERGRVDYEQYF. The CDR3 nucleotides read TGCAGCGTTGGGGAGAGGGGCCGGGTGGACTACGAGCAGTACTTC.

The chain links TRBV28 to TRBJ1-2; 9 nucleotides align to TRBD1. CDR3 length equals 19 residues. The V segment lost 4 bases and the J segment 0 bases; nucleotides outside the gene matches: 15. Per germline, CDR1 MDHEN and CDR2 SYDVKM. CDR3 DNA: TGTGCCAGCAGTTCTACACTTACAGGGGGCGTGGGGGCTAACTATGGCTACACCTTC. Protein sequence: CASSSTLTGGVGANYGYTF.

The V gene is TRBV6-1, the J gene TRBJ2-3; perhaps D is TRBD1 or TRBD2 (6 bases each). CDR3 size: 14 residues. Looked up from germline, CDR1 is MNHNS and CDR2 is SASEGT. Between the trimmed V and J ends, which lost 7 bases and 4 bases, there was a span of 15 bases. The CDR3 sequence is CASNVGGQADTQYF. The CDR3 DNA sequence: TGTGCCAGCAATGTCGGGGGCCAGGCAGATACGCAGTATTTT.

This sequence joins TRBV14 and TRBJ2-1; 10 bases match TRBD2. The CDR3 sequence is 14 residues long. With V trimmed by 2 bases and J by 5 bases, 0 bases remained unmatched. From germline, CDR1 is SGHDN and CDR2 FVKESK. CDR3 amino acids: CASSQLAGDNEQFF. The CDR3 nucleotides are TGTGCCAGCAGCCAACTAGCGGGAGACAATGAGCAGTTCTTC.

The sample holds one count of this clonotype. The CDR3 reads CASSISIGGPVETQYF. The CDR3 DNA reads TGTGCCAGTAGTATAAGTATAGGGGGCCCGGTGGAGACCCAGTACTTC. This chain connects TRBV19 to TRBJ2-5; TRBD1 matches at 7 bases. Germline loops: CDR1 LNHDA, CDR2 SQIVND (reference sequence). With V trimmed by 2 bases and J by 5 bases, 11 bases remained unmatched. CDR3 length: 16 residues. Full variable domain (missing parts from reference TRBV19 and TRBJ2-5): DGGITQSPKYLFRKEGQNVTLSCEQNLNHDAMYWYRQDPGQGLRLIYYSQIVNDFQKGDIAEGYSVSREKKESFPLTVTSAQKNPTAFYLCASSISIGGPVETQYFGPGTRLLVL.

V and J are TRBV6-6 and TRBJ2-5; 11 positions agree with TRBD2. The CDR3 is 14 residues long. Germline values: CDR1 MNHNY, CDR2 SVGAGI (reference sequence). The V and J ends lost 6 bases and 1 base, in that order; junction bases with no gene match: 1. DNA for the CDR3: TGTGCCAGCAGCACTAGCGGGGGCCAAGAGACCCAGTACTTC. It yields the protein CASSTSGGQETQYF.

In the case of this clonotype: An end of the junction differs from the germline gene, which may be a read error. The chain carries TRBV20-1 and TRBJ1-2; D is perhaps TRBD1 (5 bases). Germline CDR1 and CDR2: DFQATT and SNEGSKA (reference sequence). The CDR3 runs 9 residues. CDR3 bases: TGCAGTGCTACCGATGACAGAATCTTC. This sequence encodes CSATDDRIF.

CDR3 DNA sequence: TGTGCCAGCAGTGAATGGGCAGGGGGTTTGGACACTGAAGCTTTCTTT. Protein sequence: CASSEWAGGLDTEAFF. The chain links TRBV2 to TRBJ1-1; 7 nucleotides line up with TRBD1. Unmatched junction bases numbered 9, after V lost 2 bases and J lost 3 bases. The CDR3 totals 16 residues. CDR1 SNHLY and CDR2 FYNNEI come from the germline V gene.

V gene TRBV7-9 combines with J gene TRBJ2-7; no reliable D call. The V gene lost 3 bases and the J gene lost 7 bases, with 10 bases spanning the gap. Germline V gene lookup returns CDR1 SEHNR and CDR2 FQNEAQ (reference sequence). This CDR3 comprises 12 residues. The CDR3 loop reads CASSFWVEEQYF. The CDR3 DNA sequence: TGTGCCAGCAGCTTTTGGGTTGAGGAGCAGTACTTC.

This chain connects TRBV11-2 to TRBJ2-4, with D unresolved. Germline-derived CDR1 and CDR2 are SGHAT and FQNNGV. V was trimmed by 5 bases and J by 7 bases, leaving 12 bases between them. This CDR3 region has 13 residues. Here the CDR3 DNA reads TGTGCCAGCAGCACTACCAGAGACAACATTCAGTACTTC. Amino acid sequence: CASSTTRDNIQYF.

This rearrangement joins TRBV5-6 to TRBJ2-1; D uncertain. The germline V gene encodes CDR1 SGHDT and CDR2 YYEEEE. CDR3 length: 14 residues. Trimming removed 0 bases at V and 9 bases at J, with 13 bases between. The CDR3 sequence is CASSLAFSGPEQFF. In nucleotides, the CDR3 is TGTGCCAGCAGCTTGGCCTTTTCTGGACCTGAGCAGTTCTTC. The full variable domain, its missing parts supplied by reference TRBV5-6 and TRBJ2-1, is DAGVTQSPTHLIKTRGQQVTLRCSPKSGHDTVSWYQQALGQGPQFIFQYYEEEERQRGNFPDRFSGHQFPNYSSELNVNALLLGDSALYLCASSLAFSGPEQFFGPGTRLTVL.

The sample holds one count of this clonotype. The DNA for the CDR3 is TGTGCCTGGAGGTCTGGCTCCTACGAGCAGTACTTC. It codes for CAWRSGSYEQYF. The chain employs TRBV30 and TRBJ2-7; D is unclear. Germline CDR1 reads GTSNPN; CDR2 reads SVGIG (reference sequence). Deletions cut 3 bases from V and 0 bases from J, with 6 bases between. This CDR3 comprises 12 residues. The full variable domain, its missing parts supplied by reference TRBV30 and TRBJ2-7, is SQTIHQWPATLVQPVGSPLSLECTVEGTSNPNLYWYRQAAGRGLQLLFYSVGIGQISSEVPQNLSASRPQDRQFILSSKKLLLSDSGFYLCAWRSGSYEQYFGPGTRLTVT.

The chain recombines TRBV3-1 with TRBJ2-5; D may be TRBD1 or TRBD2 (5 bases each). This CDR3 contains 14 residues. The germline V and J ends were trimmed by 3 bases and 4 bases, with 12 bases remaining between them. Germline V lookup: CDR1 LGHDT, CDR2 YNNKEL (reference sequence). This CDR3 reads CASSHGTALETQYF. Here the CDR3 DNA reads TGTGCCAGCAGCCACGGGACGGCCCTAGAGACCCAGTACTTC.

V is TRBV10-2 and J is TRBJ2-2, with 11 bases lining up with TRBD1. The CDR3 has 14 amino acids. Germline CDR1 reads WSHSY; CDR2 reads SAAADI. The V and J ends lost 5 bases and 6 bases, in that order; junction bases with no gene match: 2. Here the CDR3 reads CASSLGQGAGELFF. The CDR3 bases are TGCGCCAGCAGTCTGGGACAGGGGGCCGGGGAGCTGTTTTTT.

V and J are TRBV29-1 and TRBJ1-1; D is ambiguous. The CDR3 runs to 12 residues. The V end lost 4 bases, the J end lost 5 bases, and 11 bases lay between the germline ends. The germline gives CDR1 SQVTM, CDR2 ANQGSEA. The DNA of the CDR3 is TGCAGCGTTGGGCGTGGAGGGACTGAAGCTTTCTTT. Protein sequence: CSVGRGGTEAFF.

The rearrangement joins TRBV5-6 to TRBJ1-2; no clear D. V was shortened by 6 bases and J by 4 bases, with 13 bases between the two germline ends. The CDR3 extends over 13 amino acids. CDR1 SGHDT and CDR2 YYEEEE come from the germline V gene. The DNA of the CDR3 is TGTGCCAGCATCGCAGGAGGCCTCTATGGCTACACCTTC. Its protein is CASIAGGLYGYTF.

This CDR3 reads CASSLDAKNTEAFF. The CDR3 DNA sequence: TGTGCCAGCAGCTTAGATGCCAAGAACACTGAAGCTTTCTTT. The chain employs TRBV13 and TRBJ1-1; no clear D gene. The CDR3 extends over 14 amino acids. Trimming shortened V by 1 base and J by 1 base, and 7 bases separated the two germline ends. CDR1 PRHDT and CDR2 FYEKMQ come from the germline V gene (reference sequence).

The rearrangement joins TRBV13 to TRBJ2-2; no clear D. Germline V lookup: CDR1 PRHDT, CDR2 FYEKMQ (reference sequence). The V gene lost 1 base and the J gene lost 1 base, with 4 bases spanning the gap. The CDR3 contains 14 residues. Here the CDR3 reads CASSLAGNTGELFF. In DNA, the CDR3 is TGTGCCAGCAGCTTAGCGGGGAACACCGGGGAGCTGTTTTTT.